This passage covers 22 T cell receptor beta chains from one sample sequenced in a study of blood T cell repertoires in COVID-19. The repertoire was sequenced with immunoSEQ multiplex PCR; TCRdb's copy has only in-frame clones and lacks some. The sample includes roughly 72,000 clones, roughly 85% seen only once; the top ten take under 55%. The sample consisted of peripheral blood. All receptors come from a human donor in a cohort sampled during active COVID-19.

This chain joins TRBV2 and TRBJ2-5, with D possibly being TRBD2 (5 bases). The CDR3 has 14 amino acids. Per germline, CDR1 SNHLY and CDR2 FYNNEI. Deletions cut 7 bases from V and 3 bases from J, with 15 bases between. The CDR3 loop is CASTQRRVEETQYF. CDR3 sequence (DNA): TGTGCCAGCACCCAGCGGAGAGTCGAAGAGACCCAGTACTTC.

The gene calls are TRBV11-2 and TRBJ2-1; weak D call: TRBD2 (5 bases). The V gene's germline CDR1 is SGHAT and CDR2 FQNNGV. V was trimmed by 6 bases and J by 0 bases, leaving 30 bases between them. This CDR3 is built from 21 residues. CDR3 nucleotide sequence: TGTGCCAGCAGTTTGACTTCCGGGAATGGTGCATGGGCCACCTCCTACAATGAGCAGTTCTTC. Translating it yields CASSLTSGNGAWATSYNEQFF.

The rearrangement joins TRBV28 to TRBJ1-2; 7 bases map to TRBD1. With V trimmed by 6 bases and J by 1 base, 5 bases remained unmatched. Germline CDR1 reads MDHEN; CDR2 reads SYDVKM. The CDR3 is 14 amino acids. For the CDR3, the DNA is TGTGCCAGCAGCTACAACAGGGGTAACTATGGCTACACCTTC. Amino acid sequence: CASSYNRGNYGYTF.

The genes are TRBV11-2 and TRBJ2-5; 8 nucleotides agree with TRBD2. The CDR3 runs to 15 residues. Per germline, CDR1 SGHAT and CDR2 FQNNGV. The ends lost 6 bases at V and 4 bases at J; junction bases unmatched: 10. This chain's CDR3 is CASSSDSGASETQYF. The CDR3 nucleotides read TGTGCCAGCAGTTCGGATAGCGGGGCCTCAGAGACCCAGTACTTC. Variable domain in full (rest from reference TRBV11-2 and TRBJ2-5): EAGVAQSPRYKIIEKRQSVAFWCNPISGHATLYWYQQILGQGPKLLIQFQNNGVVDDSQLPKDRFSAERLKGVDSTLKIQPAKLEDSAVYLCASSSDSGASETQYFGPGTRLLVL.

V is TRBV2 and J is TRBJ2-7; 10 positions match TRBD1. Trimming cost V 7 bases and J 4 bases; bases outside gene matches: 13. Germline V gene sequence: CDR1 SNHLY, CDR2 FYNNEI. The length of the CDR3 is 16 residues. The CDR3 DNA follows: TGTGCCAGCAACCCTCAAATTGGGACAGGGGCTTACGAGCAGTACTTC. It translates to CASNPQIGTGAYEQYF.

The DNA for the CDR3 is TGCGCCAGCAGCTTGGCCGGGATGTCTGGAAACACCATATATTTT. The encoded protein is CASSLAGMSGNTIYF. This sequence joins TRBV5-1 and TRBJ1-3; the D is unclear. Germline CDR1 and CDR2: SGHRS and YFSETQ. The CDR3 has 15 residues. The germline V and J ends were trimmed by 0 bases and 1 base, with 8 bases remaining between them. Supplemented by reference TRBV5-1 and TRBJ1-3, the full variable domain reads KAGVTQTPRYLIKTRGQQVTLSCSPISGHRSVSWYQQTPGQGLQFLFEYFSETQRNKGNFPGRFSGRQFSNSRSEMNVSTLELGDSALYLCASSLAGMSGNTIYFGEGSWLTVV.

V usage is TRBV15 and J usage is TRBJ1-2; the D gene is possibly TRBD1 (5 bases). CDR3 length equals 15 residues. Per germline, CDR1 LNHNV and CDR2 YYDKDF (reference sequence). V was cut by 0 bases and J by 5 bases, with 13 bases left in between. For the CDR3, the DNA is TGTGCCACCAGCAGAGATCCCTCAGGGAATTATGGCTACACCTTC. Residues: CATSRDPSGNYGYTF.

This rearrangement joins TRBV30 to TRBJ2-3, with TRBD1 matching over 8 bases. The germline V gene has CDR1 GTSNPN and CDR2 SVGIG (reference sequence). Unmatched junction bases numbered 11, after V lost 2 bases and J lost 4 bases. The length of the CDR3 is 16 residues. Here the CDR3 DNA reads TGTGCCTGGAGTCTAACCGACAGGGGCGAGCCAGATACGCAGTATTTT. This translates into CAWSLTDRGEPDTQYF.

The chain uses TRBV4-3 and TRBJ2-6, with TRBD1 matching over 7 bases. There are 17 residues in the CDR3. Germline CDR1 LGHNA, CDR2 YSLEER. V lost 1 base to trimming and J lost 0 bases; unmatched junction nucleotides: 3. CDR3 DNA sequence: TGCGCCAGCAGCCAAGGACAGGGACGCTCTGGGGCCAACGTCCTGACTTTC. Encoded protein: CASSQGQGRSGANVLTF.

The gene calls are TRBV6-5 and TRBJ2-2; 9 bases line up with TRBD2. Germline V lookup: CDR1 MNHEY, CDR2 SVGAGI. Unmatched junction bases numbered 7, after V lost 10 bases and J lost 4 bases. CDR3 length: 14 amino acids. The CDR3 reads CAIRTSESTGELFF. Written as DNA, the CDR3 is TGTGCCATTCGGACTAGCGAGAGCACCGGGGAGCTGTTTTTT.

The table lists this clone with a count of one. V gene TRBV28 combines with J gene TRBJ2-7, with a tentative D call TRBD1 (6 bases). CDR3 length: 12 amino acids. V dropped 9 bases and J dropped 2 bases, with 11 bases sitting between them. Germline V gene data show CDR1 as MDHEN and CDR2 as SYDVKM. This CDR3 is CASTGLPYEQYF. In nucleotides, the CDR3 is TGTGCCAGTACAGGGTTGCCCTACGAGCAGTACTTC.

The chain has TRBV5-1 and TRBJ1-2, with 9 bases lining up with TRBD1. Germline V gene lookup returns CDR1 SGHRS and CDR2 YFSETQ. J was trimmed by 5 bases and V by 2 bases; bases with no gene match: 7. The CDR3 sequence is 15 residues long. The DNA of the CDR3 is TGCGCCAGCAGCTTCCGGACAGGGGTCGGTTATGGCTACACCTTC. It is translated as CASSFRTGVGYGYTF.

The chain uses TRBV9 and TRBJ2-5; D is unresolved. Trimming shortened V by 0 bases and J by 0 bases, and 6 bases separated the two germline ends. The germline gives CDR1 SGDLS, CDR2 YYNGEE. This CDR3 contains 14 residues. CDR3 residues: CASSVDSYQETQYF. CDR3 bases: TGTGCCAGCAGCGTAGACTCGTACCAAGAGACCCAGTACTTC.

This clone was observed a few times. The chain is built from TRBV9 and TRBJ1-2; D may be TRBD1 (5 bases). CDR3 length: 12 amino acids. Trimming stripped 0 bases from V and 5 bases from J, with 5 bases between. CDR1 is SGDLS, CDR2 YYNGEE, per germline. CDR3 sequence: CASSVEGYGYTF. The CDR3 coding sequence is TGTGCCAGCAGCGTAGAGGGGTATGGCTACACCTTC.

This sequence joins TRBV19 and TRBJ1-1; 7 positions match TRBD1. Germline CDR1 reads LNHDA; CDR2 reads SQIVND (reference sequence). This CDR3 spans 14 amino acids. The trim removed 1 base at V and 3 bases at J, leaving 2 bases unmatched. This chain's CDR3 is CASSIGTGDTEAFF. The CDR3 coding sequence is TGTGCCAGTAGTATAGGAACAGGGGACACTGAAGCTTTCTTT.

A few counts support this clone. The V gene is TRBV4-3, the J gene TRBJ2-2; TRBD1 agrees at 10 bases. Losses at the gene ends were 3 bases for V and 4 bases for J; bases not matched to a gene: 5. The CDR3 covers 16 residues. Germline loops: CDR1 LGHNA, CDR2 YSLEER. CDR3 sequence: CASSQDRGICTGELFF. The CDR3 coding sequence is TGCGCCAGCAGCCAGGACAGGGGGATTTGCACCGGGGAGCTGTTTTTT.

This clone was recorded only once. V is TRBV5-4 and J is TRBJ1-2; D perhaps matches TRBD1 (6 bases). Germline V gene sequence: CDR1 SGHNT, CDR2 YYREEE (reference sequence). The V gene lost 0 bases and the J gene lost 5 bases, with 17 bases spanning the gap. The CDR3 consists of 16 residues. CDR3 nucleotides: TGTGCCAGCAGCTTGGATCTGAGCAGGGGCCCATATGGCTACACCTTC. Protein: CASSLDLSRGPYGYTF.

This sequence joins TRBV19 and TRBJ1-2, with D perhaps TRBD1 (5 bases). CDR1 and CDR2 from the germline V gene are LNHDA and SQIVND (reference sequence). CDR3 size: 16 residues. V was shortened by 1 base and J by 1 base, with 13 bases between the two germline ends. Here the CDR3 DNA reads TGTGCCAGTAGTATAGGCACAGGTCCAGATAACTATGGCTACACCTTC. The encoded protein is CASSIGTGPDNYGYTF.

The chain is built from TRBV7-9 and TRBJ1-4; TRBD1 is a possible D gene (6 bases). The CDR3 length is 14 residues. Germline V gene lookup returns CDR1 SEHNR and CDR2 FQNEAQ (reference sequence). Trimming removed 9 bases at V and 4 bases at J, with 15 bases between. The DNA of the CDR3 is TGTGCCAGTGGGTCTGGACAGCTTAATGAAAAACTGTTTTTT. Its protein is CASGSGQLNEKLFF. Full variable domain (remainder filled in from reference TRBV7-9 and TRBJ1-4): DTGVSQNPRHKITKRGQNVTFRCDPISEHNRLYWYRQTLGQGPEFLTYFQNEAQLEKSRLLSDRFSAERPKGSFSTLEIQRTEQGDSAMYLCASGSGQLNEKLFFGSGTQLSVL.

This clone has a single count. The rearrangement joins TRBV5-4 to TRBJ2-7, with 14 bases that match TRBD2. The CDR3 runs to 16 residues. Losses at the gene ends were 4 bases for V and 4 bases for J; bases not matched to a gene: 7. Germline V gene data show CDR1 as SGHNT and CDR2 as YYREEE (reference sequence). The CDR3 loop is CASSAPGLAGAYEQYF. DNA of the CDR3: TGTGCCAGCAGCGCCCCGGGACTAGCGGGAGCTTACGAGCAGTACTTC.

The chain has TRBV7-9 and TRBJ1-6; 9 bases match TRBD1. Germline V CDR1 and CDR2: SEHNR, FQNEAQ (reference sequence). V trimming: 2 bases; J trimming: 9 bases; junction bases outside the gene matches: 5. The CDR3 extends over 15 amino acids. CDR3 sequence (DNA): TGTGCCAGCAGCTTAATGGACAGGGGTACTTCACCCCTCCACTTT. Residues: CASSLMDRGTSPLHF.

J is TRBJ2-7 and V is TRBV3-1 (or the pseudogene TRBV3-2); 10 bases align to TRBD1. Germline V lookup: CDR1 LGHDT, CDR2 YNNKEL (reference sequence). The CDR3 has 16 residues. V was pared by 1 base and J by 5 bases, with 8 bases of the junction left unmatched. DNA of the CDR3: TGTGCCAGCAGCCAAGTTTGGGGGACAGGGGTGGACGAGCAGTACTTC. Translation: CASSQVWGTGVDEQYF.